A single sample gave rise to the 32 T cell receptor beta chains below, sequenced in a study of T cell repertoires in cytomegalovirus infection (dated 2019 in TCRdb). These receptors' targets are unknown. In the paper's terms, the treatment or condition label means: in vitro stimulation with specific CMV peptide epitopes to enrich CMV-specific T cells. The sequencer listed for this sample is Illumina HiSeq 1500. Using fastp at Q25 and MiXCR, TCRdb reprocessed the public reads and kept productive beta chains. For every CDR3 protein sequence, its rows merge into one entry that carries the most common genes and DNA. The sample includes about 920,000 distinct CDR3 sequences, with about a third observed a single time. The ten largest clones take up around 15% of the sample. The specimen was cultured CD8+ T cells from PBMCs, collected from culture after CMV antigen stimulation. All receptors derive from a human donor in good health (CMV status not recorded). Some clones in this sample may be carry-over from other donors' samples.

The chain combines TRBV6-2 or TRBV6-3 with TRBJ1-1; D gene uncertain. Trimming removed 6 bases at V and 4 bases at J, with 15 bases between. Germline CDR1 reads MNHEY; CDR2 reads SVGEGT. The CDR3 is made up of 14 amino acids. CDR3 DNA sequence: TGTGCCAGCAGCTCTCTTGACATTACCACTGAAGCTTTCTTT. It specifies CASSSLDITTEAFF.

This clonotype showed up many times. This CDR3 reads CASSSLWRDSLAGVNTGELFF. CDR3 DNA: TGTGCCAGCAGTTCTCTTTGGCGGGATTCATTAGCGGGGGTGAACACCGGGGAGCTGTTTTTT. This chain uses TRBV7-2 with TRBJ2-2, with 9 bases that match TRBD2. Germline V CDR1 and CDR2: SGHTA, FQGNSA. V dropped 6 bases and J dropped 1; count of bases not matched to a gene: 21. The CDR3 spans 21 residues.

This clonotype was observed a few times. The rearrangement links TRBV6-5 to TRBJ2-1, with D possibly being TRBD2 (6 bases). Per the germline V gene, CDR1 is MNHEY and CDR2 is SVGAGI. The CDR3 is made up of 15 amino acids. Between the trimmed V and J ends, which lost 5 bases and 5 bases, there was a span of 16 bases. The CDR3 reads CASSIGSGPHNEQFF. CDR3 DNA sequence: TGTGCCAGCAGTATAGGGAGCGGGCCCCACAATGAGCAGTTCTTC.

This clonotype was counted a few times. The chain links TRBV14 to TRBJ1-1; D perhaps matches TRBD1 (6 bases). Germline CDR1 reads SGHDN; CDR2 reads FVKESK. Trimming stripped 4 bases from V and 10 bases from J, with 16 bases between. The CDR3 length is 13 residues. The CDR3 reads CASSPRKGGGAFF. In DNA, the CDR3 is TGTGCCAGCAGCCCGAGGAAGGGAGGGGGAGCTTTCTTT. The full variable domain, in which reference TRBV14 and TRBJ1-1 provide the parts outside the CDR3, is EAGVTQFPSHSVIEKGQTVTLRCDPISGHDNLYWYRRVMGKEIKFLLHFVKESKQDESGMPNNRFLAERTGGTYSTLKVQPAELEDSGVYFCASSPRKGGGAFFGQGTRLTVV.

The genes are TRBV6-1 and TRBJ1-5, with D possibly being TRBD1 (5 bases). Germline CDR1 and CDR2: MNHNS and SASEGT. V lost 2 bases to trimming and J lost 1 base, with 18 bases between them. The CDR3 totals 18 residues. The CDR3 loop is CASSEFGRAPSSNQPQHF. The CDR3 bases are TGTGCCAGCAGTGAATTCGGCAGGGCGCCCTCCAGCAATCAGCCCCAGCATTTT.

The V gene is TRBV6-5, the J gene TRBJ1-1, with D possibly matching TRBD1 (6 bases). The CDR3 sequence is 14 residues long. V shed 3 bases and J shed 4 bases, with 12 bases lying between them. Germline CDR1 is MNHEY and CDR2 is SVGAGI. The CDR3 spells CASSYTARGTEAFF. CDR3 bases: TGTGCCAGCAGTTATACGGCCAGGGGCACTGAAGCTTTCTTT.

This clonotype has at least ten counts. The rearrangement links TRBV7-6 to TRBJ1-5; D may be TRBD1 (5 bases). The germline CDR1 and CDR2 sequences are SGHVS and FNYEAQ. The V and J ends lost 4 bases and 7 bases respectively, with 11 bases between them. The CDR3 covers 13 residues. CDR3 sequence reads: CASSSSRGQPQHF. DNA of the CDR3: TGTGCCAGCAGCTCGAGTAGGGGACAGCCCCAGCATTTT.

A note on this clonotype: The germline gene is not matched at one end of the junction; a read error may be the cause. DNA of the CDR3: TGTGACAGCAGCTTTCCCCGGGACAGGGCGAACACCGGGGAGCTGTTTTTT. Protein sequence: CDSSFPRDRANTGELFF. The gene calls are TRBV7-2 and TRBJ2-2; 9 nucleotides line up with TRBD1. Germline V gene data show CDR1 as SGHTA and CDR2 as FQGNSA. CDR3 length equals 17 residues.

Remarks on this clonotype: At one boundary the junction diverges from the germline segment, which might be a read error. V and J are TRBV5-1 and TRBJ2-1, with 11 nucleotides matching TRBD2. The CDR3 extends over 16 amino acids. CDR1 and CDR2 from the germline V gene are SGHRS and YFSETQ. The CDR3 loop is CASSLLAGGPYDEQFF. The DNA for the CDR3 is TGCGCCAGCAGCCTTCTAGCGGGGGGTCCCTACGATGAGCAGTTCTTC. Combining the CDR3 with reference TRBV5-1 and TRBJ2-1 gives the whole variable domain KAGVTQTPRYLIKTRGQQVTLSCSPISGHRSVSWYQQTPGQGLQFLFEYFSETQRNKGNFPGRFSGRQFSNSRSEMNVSTLELGDSALYLCASSLLAGGPYDEQFFGPGTRLTVL.

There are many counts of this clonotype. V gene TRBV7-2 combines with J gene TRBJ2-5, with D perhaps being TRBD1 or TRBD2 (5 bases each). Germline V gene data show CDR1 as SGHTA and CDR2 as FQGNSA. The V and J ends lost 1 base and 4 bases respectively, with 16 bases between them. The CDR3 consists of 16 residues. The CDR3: CASSLVSGGVGETQYF. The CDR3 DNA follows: TGTGCCAGCAGCTTAGTGTCTGGGGGAGTAGGAGAGACCCAGTACTTC.

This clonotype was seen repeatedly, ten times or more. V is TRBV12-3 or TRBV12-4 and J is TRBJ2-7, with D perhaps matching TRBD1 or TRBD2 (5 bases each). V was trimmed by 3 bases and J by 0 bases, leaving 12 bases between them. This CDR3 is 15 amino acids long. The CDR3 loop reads CASSFSGANSYEQYF. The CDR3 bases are TGTGCCAGCAGTTTCTCCGGGGCAAACTCCTACGAGCAGTACTTC.

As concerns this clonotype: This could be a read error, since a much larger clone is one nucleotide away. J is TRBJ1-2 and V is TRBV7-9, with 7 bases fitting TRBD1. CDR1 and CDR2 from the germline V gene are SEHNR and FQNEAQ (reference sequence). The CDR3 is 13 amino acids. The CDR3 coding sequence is TGTGCCAGCAGCTCCGGACAGGCCTATGGCCACACCTTC. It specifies CASSSGQAYGHTF.

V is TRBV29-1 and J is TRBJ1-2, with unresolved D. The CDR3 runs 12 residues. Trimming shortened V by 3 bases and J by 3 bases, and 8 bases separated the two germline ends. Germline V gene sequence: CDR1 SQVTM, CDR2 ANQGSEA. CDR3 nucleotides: TGCAGCGTTGATGCGGAGGACTATGGCTACACCTTC. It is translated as CSVDAEDYGYTF.

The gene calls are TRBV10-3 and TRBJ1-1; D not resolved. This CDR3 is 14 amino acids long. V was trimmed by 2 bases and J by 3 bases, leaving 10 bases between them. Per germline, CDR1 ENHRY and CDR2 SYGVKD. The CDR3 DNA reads TGTGCCATCAGTGAGCAGGCAGCCTACACTGAAGCTTTCTTT. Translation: CAISEQAAYTEAFF.

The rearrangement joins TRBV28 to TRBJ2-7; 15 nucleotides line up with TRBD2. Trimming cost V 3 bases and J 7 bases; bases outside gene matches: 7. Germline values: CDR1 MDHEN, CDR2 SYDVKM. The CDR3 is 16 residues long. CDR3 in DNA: TGTGCCAGCAGTTTCCAGGGACTAGCGGGGGGTGGTGAGCAGTACTTC. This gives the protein CASSFQGLAGGGEQYF.

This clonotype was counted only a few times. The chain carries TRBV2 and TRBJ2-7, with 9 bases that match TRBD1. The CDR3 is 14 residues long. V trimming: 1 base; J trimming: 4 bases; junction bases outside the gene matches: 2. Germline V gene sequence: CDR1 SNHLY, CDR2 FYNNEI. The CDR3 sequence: CASSEGTGDYEQYV. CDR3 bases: TGTGCCAGCAGTGAAGGGACAGGGGATTACGAGCAGTACGTC.

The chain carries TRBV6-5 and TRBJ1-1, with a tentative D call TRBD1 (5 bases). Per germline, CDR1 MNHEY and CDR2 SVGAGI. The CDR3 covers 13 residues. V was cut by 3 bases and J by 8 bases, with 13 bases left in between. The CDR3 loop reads CASSYLPRDEAFF. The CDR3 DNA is TGTGCCAGCAGTTATTTGCCCCGGGACGAAGCTTTCTTT.

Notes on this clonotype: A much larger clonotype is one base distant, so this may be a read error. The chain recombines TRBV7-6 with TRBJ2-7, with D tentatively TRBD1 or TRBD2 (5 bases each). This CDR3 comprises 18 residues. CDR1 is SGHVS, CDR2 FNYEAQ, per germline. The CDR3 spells CTSSSRGEQGSPPYEQYF. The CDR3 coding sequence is TGTACCAGCAGCTCTAGAGGGGAGCAGGGATCTCCTCCCTACGAGCAGTACTTC.

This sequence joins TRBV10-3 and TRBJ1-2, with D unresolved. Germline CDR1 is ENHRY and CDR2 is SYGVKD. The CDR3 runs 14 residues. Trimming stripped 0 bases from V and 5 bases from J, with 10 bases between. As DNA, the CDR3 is TGTGCCATCAGTGAGTCTGGGGAAGGGTATGGCTACACCTTC. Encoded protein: CAISESGEGYGYTF.

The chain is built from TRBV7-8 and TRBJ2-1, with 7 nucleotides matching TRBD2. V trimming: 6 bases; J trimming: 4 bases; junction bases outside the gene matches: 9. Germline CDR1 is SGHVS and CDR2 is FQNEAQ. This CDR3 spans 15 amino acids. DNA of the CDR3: TGTGCCAGCAGGTCGGGGGGAGGGGATTACAATGAGCAGTTCTTC. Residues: CASRSGGGDYNEQFF.

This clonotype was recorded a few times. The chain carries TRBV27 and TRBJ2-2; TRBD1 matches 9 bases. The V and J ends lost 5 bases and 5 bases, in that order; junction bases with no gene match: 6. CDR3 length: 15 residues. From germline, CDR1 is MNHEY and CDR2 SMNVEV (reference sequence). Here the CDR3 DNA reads TGTGCCAGCAGTAAGGGACAGGGATTTACCGGGGAGCTGTTTTTT. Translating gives CASSKGQGFTGELFF.

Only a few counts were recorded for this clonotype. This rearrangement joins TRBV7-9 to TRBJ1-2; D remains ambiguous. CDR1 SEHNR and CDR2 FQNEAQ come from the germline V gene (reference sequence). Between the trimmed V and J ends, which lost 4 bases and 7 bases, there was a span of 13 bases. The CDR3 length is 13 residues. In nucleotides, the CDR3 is TGTGCCAGCAGCTCCCGCCCCAGCAGTGGCTACACCTTC. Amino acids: CASSSRPSSGYTF.

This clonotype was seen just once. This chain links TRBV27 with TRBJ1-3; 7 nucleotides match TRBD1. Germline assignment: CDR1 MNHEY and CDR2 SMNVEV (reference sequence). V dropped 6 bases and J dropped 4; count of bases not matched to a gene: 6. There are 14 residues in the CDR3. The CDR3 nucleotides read TGTGCCAGCAGACTCAGGGGGTCAGGAAACACCATATATTTT. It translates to CASRLRGSGNTIYF.

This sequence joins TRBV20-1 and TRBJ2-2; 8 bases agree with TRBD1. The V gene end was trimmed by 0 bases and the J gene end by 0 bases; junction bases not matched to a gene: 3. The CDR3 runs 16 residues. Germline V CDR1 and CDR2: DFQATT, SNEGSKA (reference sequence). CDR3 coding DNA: TGCAGTGCTAGAGATCAGGGGGCAACGAACACCGGGGAGCTGTTTTTT. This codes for CSARDQGATNTGELFF.

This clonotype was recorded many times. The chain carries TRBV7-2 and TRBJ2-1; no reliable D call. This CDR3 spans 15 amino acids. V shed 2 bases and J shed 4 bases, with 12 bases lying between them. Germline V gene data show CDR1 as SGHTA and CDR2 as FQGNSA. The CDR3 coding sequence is TGTGCCAGCAGCTTAACCTCTGGACCATACAATGAGCAGTTCTTC. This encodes CASSLTSGPYNEQFF.

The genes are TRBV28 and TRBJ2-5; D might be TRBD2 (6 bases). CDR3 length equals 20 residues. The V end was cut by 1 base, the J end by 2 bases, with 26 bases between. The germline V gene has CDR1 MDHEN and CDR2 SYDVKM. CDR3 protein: CASSLLARGGVRRRQETQYF. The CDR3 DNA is TGTGCCAGCAGTTTATTAGCCCGCGGAGGGGTCAGGCGGAGACAAGAGACCCAGTACTTC.

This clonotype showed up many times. This CDR3 is CASSPLLGGTEAFF. The CDR3 DNA follows: TGTGCCAGCAGTCCCCTCTTGGGGGGGACTGAAGCTTTCTTT. V gene TRBV12-3 or TRBV12-4 combines with J gene TRBJ1-1; TRBD1 is a possible D gene (5 bases). V was pared by 5 bases and J by 5 bases, with 15 bases between. This CDR3 spans 14 amino acids.

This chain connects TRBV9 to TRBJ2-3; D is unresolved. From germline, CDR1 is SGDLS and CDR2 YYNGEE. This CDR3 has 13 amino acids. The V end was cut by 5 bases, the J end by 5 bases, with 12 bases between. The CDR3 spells CASREDSGDTQYF. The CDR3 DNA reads TGTGCCAGCAGAGAAGATTCGGGAGATACGCAGTATTTT.

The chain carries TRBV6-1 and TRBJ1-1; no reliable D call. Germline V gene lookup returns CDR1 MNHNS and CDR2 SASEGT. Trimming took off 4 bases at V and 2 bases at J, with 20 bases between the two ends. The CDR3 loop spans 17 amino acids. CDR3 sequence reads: CASSVFRSQLRNTEAFF. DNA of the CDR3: TGTGCCAGCAGTGTCTTCAGGAGCCAACTAAGAAACACTGAAGCTTTCTTT.

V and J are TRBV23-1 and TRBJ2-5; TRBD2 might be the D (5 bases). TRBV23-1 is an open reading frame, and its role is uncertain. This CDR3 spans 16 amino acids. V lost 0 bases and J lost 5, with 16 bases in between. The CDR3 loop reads CASSQSRPIRRETQYF. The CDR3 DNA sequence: TGCGCCAGCAGTCAATCCAGACCAATTCGGAGGGAGACCCAGTACTTC.

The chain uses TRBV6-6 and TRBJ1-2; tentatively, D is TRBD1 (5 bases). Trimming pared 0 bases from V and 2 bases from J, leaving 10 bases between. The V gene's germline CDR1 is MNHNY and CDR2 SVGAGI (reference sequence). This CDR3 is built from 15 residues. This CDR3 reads CASSYSYDSNYGYTF. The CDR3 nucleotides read TGTGCCAGCAGTTACTCTTACGACAGCAACTATGGCTACACCTTC.

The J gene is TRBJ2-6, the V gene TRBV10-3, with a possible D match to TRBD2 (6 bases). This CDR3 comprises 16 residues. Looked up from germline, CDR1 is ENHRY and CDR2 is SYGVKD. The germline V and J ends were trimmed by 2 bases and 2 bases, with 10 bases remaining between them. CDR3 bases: TGTGCCATCAGTGAGGGGAGGACAACTGGGGCCAACGTCCTGACTTTC. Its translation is CAISEGRTTGANVLTF.